The 12 T cell receptor beta chains below all came from one sample that was sequenced in a study of breast tumors, draining lymph nodes, adjacent tissues. TCRdb reprocessed the multiplex PCR reads via MiXCR and lists one record per CDR3 protein. The top ten clones hold roughly 20% of a sample with more than 50,000 distinct CDR3 sequences, approximately 57% of them seen once. The sample taken for sequencing was breast tumor tissue. Receptor source: a female donor with breast cancer. Some clones in this sample may be carry-over from other donors' samples.

Written as DNA, the CDR3 is TGTGCCAGCAGCCCGCGGGTAAGCAATCAGCCCCAGCATTTT. It encodes CASSPRVSNQPQHF. The chain has TRBV13 and TRBJ1-5; the D is unclear. From germline, CDR1 is PRHDT and CDR2 FYEKMQ (reference sequence). V shed 5 bases and J shed 1 base, with 9 bases lying between them. The length of the CDR3 is 14 residues.

V is TRBV7-9 and J is TRBJ2-3; 12 nucleotides agree with TRBD2. This CDR3 contains 17 residues. V lost 3 bases and J lost 2; bases outside the gene matches: 6. Per the germline V gene, CDR1 is SEHNR and CDR2 is FQNEAQ (reference sequence). The CDR3 sequence is CASSFTSSGRATDTQYF. The CDR3 DNA reads TGTGCCAGCAGCTTCACCTCTAGCGGGAGGGCCACAGATACGCAGTATTTT.

About this clonotype: Lacking the conserved final phenylalanine or tryptophan, this CDR3 likely reflects a read error. The DNA is left out, because the CDR3 cannot be placed on it with certainty; the CDR3 is given as TCRdb lists it. The chain employs TRBV5-1 and TRBJ1-6; TRBD1, the table's D call, lacks a check against the DNA. The CDR3 is 14 amino acids in total, end residues counted. The germline V gene encodes CDR1 SGHRS and CDR2 YFSETQ. CDR3 sequence reads: CASSLGQWNSPPHS.

The V call is TRBV29-1, the J call TRBJ1-2, with 7 nucleotides matching TRBD1. The ends lost 3 bases at V and 3 bases at J; junction bases unmatched: 7. Germline assignment: CDR1 SQVTM and CDR2 ANQGSEA. The CDR3 sequence is 14 residues long. CDR3 region: CSVEVWDSDYGYTF. The CDR3 nucleotides are TGCAGCGTTGAGGTATGGGACAGCGACTATGGCTACACCTTC.

This clonotype showed up many times. The chain is built from TRBV28 and TRBJ1-2; D remains unclear. CDR1 is MDHEN and CDR2 is SYDVKM in the germline V gene. The CDR3 has 12 amino acids. Trimming removed 3 bases at V and 6 bases at J, with 8 bases between. CDR3 loop: CASSFGGDGYTF. DNA for the CDR3: TGTGCCAGCAGTTTTGGAGGTGATGGCTACACCTTC.

This clonotype was seen many times. V usage is TRBV6-4 and J usage is TRBJ2-7; no firm D call. The germline V and J ends were trimmed by 10 bases and 1 base, with 14 bases remaining between them. CDR3 size: 13 residues. Germline V lookup: CDR1 MRHNA, CDR2 SNTAGT. CDR3 bases: TGTGCCACCCCCCAAACCCTTTCCTACGAGCAGTACTTC. As protein: CATPQTLSYEQYF.

This clonotype has a count of ten or more. It may be a read error: a sequence one base away is much more abundant. The chain is built from TRBV20-1 and TRBJ2-5; the match to TRBD2 covers 7 bases. The germline V gene encodes CDR1 DFQATT and CDR2 SNEGSKA (reference sequence). The CDR3 runs 14 residues. CDR3 DNA sequence: TGCAGTGCTGCGCTAGCGGAGGTTCAAGCGACCCAGTACTTC. This translates into CSAALAEVQATQYF.

The chain uses TRBV28 and TRBJ1-6; no clear D gene. This CDR3 has 14 amino acids. CDR1 is MDHEN, CDR2 SYDVKM, per germline. The V and J ends lost 5 bases and 9 bases respectively, with 14 bases between them. The CDR3 reads CASSRPLAASPLHF. The DNA for the CDR3 is TGTGCCAGCAGTCGACCGCTGGCGGCTTCACCCCTCCACTTT.

Concerning this clonotype itself: As the CDR3 is not closed by the conserved phenylalanine or tryptophan, this likely results from a read error. This rearrangement joins TRBV12-3 or TRBV12-4 to TRBJ2-5, with TRBD2 identical over 12 bases. The CDR3 extends over 16 amino acids. The chain's CDR3 is CASTLLLAGGSEAQYS. CDR3 DNA: TGTGCCAGCACCCTCCTCCTAGCGGGAGGGTCAGAGGCCCAGTACTCC.

The V gene is TRBV2, the J gene TRBJ2-2, with TRBD1 identical over 10 bases. Losses at the gene ends were 6 bases for V and 6 bases for J; bases not matched to a gene: 10. This CDR3 spans 16 amino acids. Germline CDR1 SNHLY, CDR2 FYNNEI. This CDR3 reads CASRAGQGKEAGELFF. The CDR3 nucleotides read TGTGCCAGCAGAGCGGGACAGGGGAAGGAGGCCGGGGAGCTGTTTTTT.

In this sample, this clonotype turned up once. For the CDR3, the DNA is TGTGCCACCAGCAGCCGGACAAACCCCGGGGAGCTGTTTTTT. The encoded protein is CATSSRTNPGELFF. The gene calls are TRBV15 and TRBJ2-2, with a weak D call TRBD1 (5 bases). V lost 3 bases and J lost 6, with 11 bases in between. Germline CDR1 is LNHNV and CDR2 is YYDKDF (reference sequence). The CDR3 has 14 amino acids.

This chain uses TRBV5-6 with TRBJ2-2; D could derive from TRBD1 or TRBD2 (5 bases each). Trimming took off 1 base at V and 0 bases at J, with 7 bases between the two ends. Germline CDR1 is SGHDT and CDR2 is YYEEEE. The CDR3 contains 15 residues. In nucleotides, the CDR3 is TGTGCCAGCAGCTTGATGGGGGCGAACACCGGGGAGCTGTTTTTT. Translation: CASSLMGANTGELFF.